The T cell receptor (beta chain) described here comes from a study of T cells in Graves' hyperthyroidism and ophthalmopathy. Study observations and caveats: Prediction of ophthalmopathy progression came a median approximately 6.5 months pre-onset.

Details on this clonotype: Its specificity is not known.

Authors of the study amplified TCR beta CDR3 regions from RNA transcripts. The study used the HTBI primer set for a first-round RT-PCR of the TCR CDR3. MiXCR was run by TCRdb on the multiplex PCR reads, yielding one entry per CDR3 protein. The data contain 600,000 to 700,000 distinct CDR3 sequences, nearly 45% of them seen just once; the ten biggest clones take up under 8%. CDR3 length: 16 residues. The V gene end was trimmed by 3 bases and the J gene end by 11 bases; junction bases not matched to a gene: 11. Germline V gene sequence: CDR1 WSHSY, CDR2 SAAADI. Source material: peripheral blood or thyroid tissue (not recorded which). The V call is TRBV10-2, the J call TRBJ1-6; TRBD1 agrees at 9 bases. The clonotype comes from an adult man with Graves' disease, either hyperthyroidism or ophthalmopathy (not recorded which). As DNA, the CDR3 is TGCGCCAGCAGTGAAGGGGACAGGGAGGGTAAGCCACCCCTCCACTTT. As protein: CASSEGDREGKPPLHF.